This T cell receptor (beta chain) was documented in a study of cytomegalovirus exposure and HLA in healthy donors. Germline CDR1 is KGHSH and CDR2 is LQKENI. V gave up 1 base and J gave up 6 bases, with 15 bases separating them. The CDR3 is 15 residues long. As for this clone: Antigen specificity is unknown.

General observations from the study: There were a few CMV-associated chains whose specificity for CMV antigens was confirmed in vitro.

Researchers ran the PCR with 60 Vbeta and 13 Jbeta primers. Some clones are missing from TCRdb's copy, which holds only in-frame ones; the method was immunoSEQ multiplex PCR. This sample has some 250,000 clones, with roughly four fifths found just once. This chain joins TRBV18 and TRBJ1-2; D remains unclear. Sequences were obtained from PBMCs. The TCR was taken from a woman between 55 and 75 years old in good health and CMV-seropositive. CDR3 sequence reads: CASSPLERGGHGYTF. CDR3 coding DNA: TGTGCCAGCTCACCACTTGAGCGGGGAGGGCATGGCTACACCTTC.